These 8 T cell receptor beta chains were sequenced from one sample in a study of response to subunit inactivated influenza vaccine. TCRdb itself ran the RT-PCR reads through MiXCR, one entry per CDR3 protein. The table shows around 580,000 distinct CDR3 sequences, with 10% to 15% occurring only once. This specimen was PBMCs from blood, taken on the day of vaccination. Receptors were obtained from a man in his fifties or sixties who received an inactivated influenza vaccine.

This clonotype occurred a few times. The CDR3 DNA is TGTGCCAGCAGCTTAGTCGCTAGCGGGGGTTTTCGTTCCTACAATGAGCAGTTCTTC. Its translation: CASSLVASGGFRSYNEQFF. J is TRBJ2-1 and V is TRBV11-1, with 10 bases that match TRBD2. Germline V gene sequence: CDR1 SGHAT, CDR2 FQDESV (reference sequence). There are 19 residues in the CDR3. After removal of 1 base from V and 1 base from J, the junction contained 10 bases not matched to a gene.

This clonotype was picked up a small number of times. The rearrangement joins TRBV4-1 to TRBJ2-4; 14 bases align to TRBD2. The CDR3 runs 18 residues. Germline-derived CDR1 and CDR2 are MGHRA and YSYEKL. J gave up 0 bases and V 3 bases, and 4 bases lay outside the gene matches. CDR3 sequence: CASSHPTSGRGAKNIQYF. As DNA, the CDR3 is TGCGCCAGCAGCCACCCGACTAGCGGGAGGGGAGCCAAAAACATTCAGTACTTC.

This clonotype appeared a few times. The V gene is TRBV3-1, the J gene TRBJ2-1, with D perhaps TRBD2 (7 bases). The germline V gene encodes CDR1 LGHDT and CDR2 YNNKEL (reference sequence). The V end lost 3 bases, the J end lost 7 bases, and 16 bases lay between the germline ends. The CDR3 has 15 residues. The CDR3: CASSHGGGLLNEQFF. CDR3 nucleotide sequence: TGTGCCAGCAGCCATGGGGGGGGGCTCCTTAATGAGCAGTTCTTC.

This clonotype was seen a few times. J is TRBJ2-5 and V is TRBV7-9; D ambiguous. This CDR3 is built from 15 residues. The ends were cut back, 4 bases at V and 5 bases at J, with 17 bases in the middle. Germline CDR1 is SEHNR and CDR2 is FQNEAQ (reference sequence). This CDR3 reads CASSYPPPRTETQYF. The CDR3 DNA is TGTGCCAGCAGCTACCCACCCCCTAGAACCGAGACCCAGTACTTC.

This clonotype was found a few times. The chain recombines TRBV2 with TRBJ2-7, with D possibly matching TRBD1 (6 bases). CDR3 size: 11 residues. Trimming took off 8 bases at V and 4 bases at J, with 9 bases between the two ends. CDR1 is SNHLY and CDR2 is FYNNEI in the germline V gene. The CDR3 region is CASRDTYEQYF. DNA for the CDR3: TGTGCCAGCCGGGACACTTACGAGCAGTACTTC.

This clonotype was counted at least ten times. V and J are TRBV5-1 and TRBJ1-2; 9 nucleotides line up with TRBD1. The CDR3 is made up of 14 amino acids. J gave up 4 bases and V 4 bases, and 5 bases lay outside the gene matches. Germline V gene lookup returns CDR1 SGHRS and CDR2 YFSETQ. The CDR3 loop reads CASSPGTGSYGYTF. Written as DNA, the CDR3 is TGCGCCAGCAGCCCTGGGACAGGGAGCTATGGCTACACCTTC.

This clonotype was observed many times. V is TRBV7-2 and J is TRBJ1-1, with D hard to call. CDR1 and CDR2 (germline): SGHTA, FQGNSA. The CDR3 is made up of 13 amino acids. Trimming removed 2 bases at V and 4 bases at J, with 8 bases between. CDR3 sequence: CASSLRGGTEAFF. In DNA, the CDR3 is TGTGCCAGCAGCTTAAGAGGCGGCACTGAAGCTTTCTTT.

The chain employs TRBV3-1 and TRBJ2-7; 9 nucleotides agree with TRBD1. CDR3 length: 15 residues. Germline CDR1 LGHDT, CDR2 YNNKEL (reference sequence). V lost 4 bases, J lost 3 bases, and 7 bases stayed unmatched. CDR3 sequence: CASSRAGTGIYEQYF. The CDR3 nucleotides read TGTGCCAGCAGCCGGGCCGGGACAGGGATCTACGAGCAGTACTTC.